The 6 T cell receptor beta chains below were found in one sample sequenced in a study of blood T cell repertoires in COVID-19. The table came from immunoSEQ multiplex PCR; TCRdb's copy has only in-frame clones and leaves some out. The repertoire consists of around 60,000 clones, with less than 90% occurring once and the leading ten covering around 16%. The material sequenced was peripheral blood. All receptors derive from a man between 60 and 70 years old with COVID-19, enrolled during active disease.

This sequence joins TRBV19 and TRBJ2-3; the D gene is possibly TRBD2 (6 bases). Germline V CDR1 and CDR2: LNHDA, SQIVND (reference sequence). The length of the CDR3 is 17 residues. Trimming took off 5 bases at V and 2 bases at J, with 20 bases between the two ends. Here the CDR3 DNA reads TGTGCCAGTAGTGGCTCCTTGGGGCGGGGCACCACAGATACGCAGTATTTT. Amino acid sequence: CASSGSLGRGTTDTQYF.

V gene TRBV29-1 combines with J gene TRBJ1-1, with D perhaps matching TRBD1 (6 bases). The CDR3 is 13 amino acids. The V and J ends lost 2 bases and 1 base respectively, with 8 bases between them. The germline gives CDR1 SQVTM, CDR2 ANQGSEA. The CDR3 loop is CSVELGQNTEAFF. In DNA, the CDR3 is TGCAGCGTTGAATTGGGACAGAACACTGAAGCTTTCTTT. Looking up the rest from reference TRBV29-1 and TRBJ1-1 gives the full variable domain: SAVISQKPSRDICQRGTSLTIQCQVDSQVTMMFWYRQQPGQSLTLIATANQGSEATYESGFVIDKFPISRPNLTFSTLTVSNMSPEDSSIYLCSVELGQNTEAFFGQGTRLTVV.

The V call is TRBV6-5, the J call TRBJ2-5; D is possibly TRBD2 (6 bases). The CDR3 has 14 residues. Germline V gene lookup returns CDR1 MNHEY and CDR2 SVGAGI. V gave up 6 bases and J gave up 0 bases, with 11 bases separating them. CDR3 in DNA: TGTGCCAGCAGGCTTCGCGGGAACCAAGAGACCCAGTACTTC. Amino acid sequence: CASRLRGNQETQYF.

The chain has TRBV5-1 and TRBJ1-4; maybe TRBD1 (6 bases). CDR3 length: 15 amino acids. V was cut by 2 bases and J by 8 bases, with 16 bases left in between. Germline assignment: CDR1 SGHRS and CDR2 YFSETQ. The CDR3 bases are TGCGCCAGCAGCTTAAACAGGGTGATTGGGGAAAAACTGTTTTTT. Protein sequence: CASSLNRVIGEKLFF. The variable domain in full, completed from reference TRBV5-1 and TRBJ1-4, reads KAGVTQTPRYLIKTRGQQVTLSCSPISGHRSVSWYQQTPGQGLQFLFEYFSETQRNKGNFPGRFSGRQFSNSRSEMNVSTLELGDSALYLCASSLNRVIGEKLFFGSGTQLSVL.

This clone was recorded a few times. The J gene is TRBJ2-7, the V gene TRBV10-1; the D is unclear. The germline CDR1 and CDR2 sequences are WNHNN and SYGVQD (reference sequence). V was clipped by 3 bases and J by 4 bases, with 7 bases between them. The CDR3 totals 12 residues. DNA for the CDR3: TGCGCCAGCAGTGATACAGAGTACGAGCAGTACTTC. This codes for CASSDTEYEQYF.

The chain's CDR3 is CASSLAFDRTQPQHF. The CDR3 nucleotides are TGTGCCAGCAGCTTAGCGTTCGACAGAACTCAGCCCCAGCATTTT. The V call is TRBV7-2, the J call TRBJ1-5; maybe TRBD1 (5 bases). CDR3 length equals 15 residues. Trimming left V 0 bases short and J 6 bases short, with 12 bases between. CDR1 SGHTA and CDR2 FQGNSA come from the germline V gene.